This section outlines one T cell receptor beta chain sequence together with its context. The antigen remains undetermined. The record originates from a study of T cells after posttransplantation cyclophosphamide. Study-wide results and limits: TRB overlap between skin or GI tissue T cells and blood was limited. TRB clonality was highly associated with recipient CMV seropositivity and reactivation.

Assay: immunoSEQ multiplex PCR; the TCRdb copy retains only in-frame clones and omits some. This sample has under 75,000 clones, with roughly 93% found just once. The CDR3 runs 12 residues. Germline V gene lookup returns CDR1 LGHNA and CDR2 YNFKEQ. The V end was cut by 2 bases, the J end by 3 bases, with 4 bases between. The rearrangement links TRBV4-2 to TRBJ1-1; D is uncertain. The receptor's source is a woman aged 25 to 39 in good health and a related stem cell transplant donor. Sequencing used PBMCs. The CDR3 DNA reads as TGTGCCAGCAGCCAATTGGACACTGAAGCTTTCTTT. Translation: CASSQLDTEAFF.